One and the same sample provided the 20 T cell receptor beta chains below, sequenced in a study of T cell repertoires in cytomegalovirus infection. TCRdb re-called the reads with MiXCR, one entry per CDR3 protein. The data contain about 260,000 distinct CDR3 sequences, approximately 9.2% of them singletons. The sequencing sample was made of PBMCs. The receptors were sampled from a human donor in good health (CMV status not recorded). Some clones in this sample may be carry-over from other donors' samples.

The sample holds many counts of this clonotype. The CDR3 region is CSVEGPGTNYNEQFF. CDR3 sequence (DNA): TGCAGCGTTGAAGGTCCCGGGACTAACTACAATGAGCAGTTCTTC. The rearrangement links TRBV29-1 to TRBJ2-1; TRBD2 agrees at 7 bases. The V and J ends lost 1 base and 3 bases, in that order; junction bases with no gene match: 6. Germline V gene sequence: CDR1 SQVTM, CDR2 ANQGSEA. The CDR3 loop spans 15 amino acids.

The chain has TRBV14 and TRBJ2-5; 13 bases align to TRBD2. Per the germline V gene, CDR1 is SGHDN and CDR2 is FVKESK. Trimming cost V 0 bases and J 1 base; bases outside gene matches: 5. The CDR3 is 18 residues long. DNA for the CDR3: TGTGCCAGCAGCCAAGACGTCGGACTAGCGGGGGCCCAAGAGACCCAGTACTTC. This gives the protein CASSQDVGLAGAQETQYF. The complete variable domain, with remaining parts taken from reference TRBV14 and TRBJ2-5, reads EAGVTQFPSHSVIEKGQTVTLRCDPISGHDNLYWYRRVMGKEIKFLLHFVKESKQDESGMPNNRFLAERTGGTYSTLKVQPAELEDSGVYFCASSQDVGLAGAQETQYFGPGTRLLVL.

The chain carries TRBV19 and TRBJ2-3; D ambiguous. Deletions cut 11 bases from V and 4 bases from J, with 19 bases between. This CDR3 has 14 residues. Per germline, CDR1 LNHDA and CDR2 SQIVND (reference sequence). CDR3 sequence reads: CAGKRGERADTQYF. CDR3 nucleotide sequence: TGTGCCGGCAAACGTGGGGAAAGGGCAGATACGCAGTATTTT.

This clonotype has a count of ten or more. The V gene is TRBV7-6, the J gene TRBJ2-3; D is undetermined. The germline V gene has CDR1 SGHVS and CDR2 FNYEAQ. The V gene lost 2 bases and the J gene lost 0 bases, with 15 bases spanning the gap. CDR3 length: 17 amino acids. The DNA of the CDR3 is TGTGCCAGCAGCTTAAGGAAAGGAACGGAAAGCACAGATACGCAGTATTTT. This codes for CASSLRKGTESTDTQYF. Combining the CDR3 with reference TRBV7-6 and TRBJ2-3 gives the whole variable domain GAGVSQSPRYKVTKRGQDVALRCDPISGHVSLYWYRQALGQGPEFLTYFNYEAQQDKSGLPNDRFSAERPEGSISTLTIQRTEQRDSAMYRCASSLRKGTESTDTQYFGPGTRLTVL.

V usage is TRBV20-1 and J usage is TRBJ2-2; D remains ambiguous. There are 15 residues in the CDR3. V was shortened by 0 bases and J by 6 bases, with 14 bases between the two germline ends. Germline V lookup: CDR1 DFQATT, CDR2 SNEGSKA (reference sequence). The CDR3 reads CSARENSITAGELFF. The CDR3 DNA follows: TGCAGTGCTAGAGAAAACTCGATAACGGCCGGGGAGCTGTTTTTT.

There are many counts of this clonotype. The chain has TRBV7-2 and TRBJ2-7, with 9 bases aligning to TRBD1. The CDR3 contains 17 residues. The germline V gene encodes CDR1 SGHTA and CDR2 FQGNSA. V was clipped by 2 bases and J by 5 bases; unmatched bases: 13. Written as DNA, the CDR3 is TGTGCCAGCAGCTTACTTACAACAGGGGGCGCGAGGAACGAGCAGTACTTC. The encoded protein is CASSLLTTGGARNEQYF.

This clonotype was detected ten times or more. V is TRBV7-2 and J is TRBJ2-3, with 9 bases lining up with TRBD2. Germline assignment: CDR1 SGHTA and CDR2 FQGNSA. Trimming took 0 bases from V and 3 from J; bases not matched to a gene: 7. The CDR3 has 17 residues. CDR3 bases: TGTGCCAGCAGCTTAGCGGGGGCAGCGGGAGGTACAGATACGCAGTATTTT. The encoded protein is CASSLAGAAGGTDTQYF.

This clonotype was counted ten times or more. This chain links TRBV29-1 with TRBJ2-2; D is ambiguous. The CDR3 spans 12 residues. Trimming removed 5 bases at V and 7 bases at J, with 11 bases between. Germline values: CDR1 SQVTM, CDR2 ANQGSEA. Here the CDR3 DNA reads TGCAGCGTTCCGGTCCCGGGCGGGGAGCTGTTTTTT. Protein sequence: CSVPVPGGELFF.

In its sample, this clonotype was seen a few times. The V gene is TRBV5-5, the J gene TRBJ2-3; D remains ambiguous. CDR3 length: 15 residues. CDR1 and CDR2 (germline): SGHKS, YYEKEE (reference sequence). Between the trimmed V and J ends, which lost 0 bases and 1 base, there was a span of 9 bases. CDR3 residues: CASSLEVVGTDTQYF. CDR3 DNA sequence: TGTGCCAGCAGCTTGGAGGTCGTGGGCACAGATACGCAGTATTTT.

This clonotype was seen ten or more times. The rearrangement joins TRBV6-2 or TRBV6-3 to TRBJ2-2; maybe TRBD2 (6 bases). The CDR3 loop spans 14 amino acids. Germline V gene sequence: CDR1 MNHEY, CDR2 SVGEGT. V was clipped by 11 bases and J by 6 bases, with 19 bases between them. CDR3: CAVTGGSAAGELFF. CDR3 nucleotide sequence: TGTGCCGTTACTGGAGGGAGTGCTGCCGGGGAGCTGTTTTTT.

The rearrangement links TRBV4-2 to TRBJ1-5; D gene uncertain. Trimming removed 0 bases at V and 1 base at J, with 10 bases between. The germline V gene has CDR1 LGHNA and CDR2 YNFKEQ. The CDR3 loop spans 16 amino acids. In DNA form, the CDR3 reads TGTGCCAGCAGCCAAGAACGTAGGCTCAGCAATCAGCCCCAGCATTTT. Protein: CASSQERRLSNQPQHF.

This clonotype was recorded at least ten times. The chain joins TRBV7-2 to TRBJ1-6; TRBD1 is a possible D gene (6 bases). Trimming removed 5 bases at V and 7 bases at J, with 12 bases between. The CDR3 is made up of 14 amino acids. Germline values: CDR1 SGHTA, CDR2 FQGNSA. The chain's CDR3 is CASSIGQPNSPLHF. DNA for the CDR3: TGTGCCAGCAGCATTGGACAGCCGAATTCACCCCTCCACTTT.

Ten or more counts support this clonotype. J is TRBJ1-1 and V is TRBV7-2; 11 bases are shared with TRBD1. V dropped 4 bases and J dropped 0; count of bases not matched to a gene: 10. The CDR3 spans 18 residues. Germline values: CDR1 SGHTA, CDR2 FQGNSA. CDR3 residues: CASSSGQGAKNMNTEAFF. CDR3 coding DNA: TGTGCCAGCAGCTCCGGACAGGGGGCAAAGAACATGAACACTGAAGCTTTCTTT.

This clonotype was observed many times. The chain carries TRBV7-2 and TRBJ1-1; 8 bases align to TRBD1. Germline-derived CDR1 and CDR2 are SGHTA and FQGNSA. CDR3 length: 14 residues. V was pared by 5 bases and J by 5 bases, with 7 bases of the junction left unmatched. CDR3 nucleotide sequence: TGTGCCAGCAGCGAACGACAGGGGTGGACTGAAGCTTTCTTT. This gives the protein CASSERQGWTEAFF.

A few counts support this clonotype. This chain connects TRBV20-1 to TRBJ2-2; 8 bases align to TRBD1. V lost 5 bases and J lost 7; bases outside the gene matches: 9. Germline V gene lookup returns CDR1 DFQATT and CDR2 SNEGSKA (reference sequence). The CDR3 sequence is 14 residues long. This chain's CDR3 is CSALPAGGLGELFF. The DNA of the CDR3 is TGCAGTGCTCTTCCCGCAGGGGGCCTCGGGGAGCTGTTTTTT.

This clonotype was observed many times. The chain recombines TRBV28 with TRBJ1-2; maybe TRBD1 (6 bases). Per the germline V gene, CDR1 is MDHEN and CDR2 is SYDVKM. The V end lost 2 bases, the J end lost 5 bases, and 15 bases lay between the germline ends. CDR3 length equals 15 residues. The CDR3 bases are TGTGCCAGCAGTTTAAGGGGGGGAGGCCTATATGGCTACACCTTC. It is translated as CASSLRGGGLYGYTF.

The chain links TRBV13 to TRBJ2-1; 8 positions agree with TRBD1. Germline CDR1 and CDR2: PRHDT and FYEKMQ (reference sequence). Losses at the gene ends were 5 bases for V and 7 bases for J; bases not matched to a gene: 10. The length of the CDR3 is 15 residues. CDR3 DNA: TGTGCCAGCAGCCCCGGGACAGGTGTAGGTAATGAGCAGTTCTTC. Its protein is CASSPGTGVGNEQFF.

This clonotype appeared many times. This chain uses TRBV28 with TRBJ2-7, with a weak D call TRBD1 (6 bases). V was trimmed by 8 bases and J by 5 bases, leaving 10 bases between them. CDR1 and CDR2 (germline): MDHEN, SYDVKM. This CDR3 is built from 11 residues. In DNA, the CDR3 is TGTGCCAGCGCAACAGGGAACGAGCAGTACTTC. Its protein is CASATGNEQYF.

This clonotype was seen at least ten times. This rearrangement joins TRBV11-2 to TRBJ2-5; no reliable D call. CDR1 is SGHAT, CDR2 FQNNGV, per germline. V shed 1 base and J shed 1 base, with 10 bases lying between them. The CDR3 has 15 residues. The CDR3 sequence is CASSLAVTGQETQYF. The CDR3 DNA reads TGTGCCAGCAGCTTAGCAGTGACCGGCCAAGAGACCCAGTACTTC.

In its sample, this clonotype was seen many times. The chain couples TRBV7-2 to TRBJ2-3, with D perhaps matching TRBD1 (6 bases). The CDR3 is made up of 15 amino acids. CDR1 is SGHTA, CDR2 FQGNSA, per germline. Trimming left V 2 bases short and J 3 bases short, with 12 bases between. CDR3 DNA: TGTGCCAGCAGCTTACGGGCCCAGGGGACAGATACGCAGTATTTT. This sequence encodes CASSLRAQGTDTQYF.